What follows are 14 T cell receptor beta chains derived from one specimen sequenced in a study of graft-versus-host responses after intestinal transplantation. Here immunoSEQ multiplex PCR was the method, and the copy in TCRdb shows in-frame clones only, minus some. The sample gives 40,000 to 55,000 clones, approximately 84% of which show up once; roughly 0.45% is in the top ten. Their antigens remain unidentified. Material: unstimulated CD4+ T cells sorted from spleen or lymph node cells, obtained before transplant. The receptors here all came from a human donor who was the organ donor for an intestinal transplant.

J is TRBJ2-1 and V is TRBV18, with a tentative D call TRBD1 (6 bases). V was shortened by 6 bases and J by 7 bases, with 10 bases between the two germline ends. This CDR3 spans 12 amino acids. Germline V gives CDR1 KGHSH, CDR2 LQKENI. The DNA of the CDR3 is TGTGCCAGCTCCCAGGACAGAAATGAGCAGTTCTTC. Its translation: CASSQDRNEQFF.

The chain uses TRBV7-9 and TRBJ2-3; possible D gene TRBD1, 6 bases. Germline V gene lookup returns CDR1 SEHNR and CDR2 FQNEAQ (reference sequence). This CDR3 is built from 15 residues. V was pared by 0 bases and J by 2 bases, with 9 bases between. For the CDR3, the DNA is TGTGCCAGCAGCTTAGCGGGGGCCGACACAGATACGCAGTATTTT. As protein: CASSLAGADTDTQYF.

The chain has TRBV27 and TRBJ2-7; the D gene is possibly TRBD2 (5 bases). CDR1 and CDR2 from the germline V gene are MNHEY and SMNVEV (reference sequence). V was cut by 6 bases and J by 2 bases, with 17 bases left in between. CDR3 size: 15 residues. Here the CDR3 DNA reads TGTGCCAGCAGGGACCTAACTAGAGGGCCCTACGAGCAGTACTTC. Translating it yields CASRDLTRGPYEQYF.

The chain joins TRBV2 to TRBJ2-4; TRBD2 agrees at 11 bases. Germline loops: CDR1 SNHLY, CDR2 FYNNEI. The CDR3 contains 15 residues. J gave up 12 bases and V 1 base, and 8 bases lay outside the gene matches. CDR3 nucleotides: TGTGCCAGCAGTGAAGGGCTAGCGGGAGGACAAGCTCAGTACTTC. Translation gives CASSEGLAGGQAQYF.

This clone has a single count. CDR3 sequence reads: CASSQGQGYSPLHF. In nucleotides, the CDR3 is TGTGCCAGCAGCCAGGGACAGGGATATTCACCCCTCCACTTT. This chain links TRBV9 with TRBJ1-6, with 9 bases fitting TRBD1. V shed 4 bases, J shed 8 bases, and the junction held 4 bases outside the gene matches. The CDR3 is 14 residues long. CDR1 is SGDLS and CDR2 is YYNGEE in the germline V gene.

The chain uses TRBV5-4 and TRBJ1-1, with D hard to call. Deletions cut 3 bases from V and 5 bases from J, with 17 bases between. In germline, CDR1 is SGHNT, CDR2 YYREEE (reference sequence). The CDR3 has 15 amino acids. For the CDR3, the DNA is TGTGCCAGCAGCTCCCGGACCGATATTTTGACTGAAGCTTTCTTT. Translation gives CASSSRTDILTEAFF.

The gene calls are TRBV5-4 and TRBJ2-2; 9 bases are shared with TRBD2. The CDR3 runs to 15 residues. Germline V gene data show CDR1 as SGHNT and CDR2 as YYREEE (reference sequence). V dropped 1 base and J dropped 6; count of bases not matched to a gene: 4. The CDR3 DNA follows: TGTGCCAGCAGCTTGAAAGCGGGAGGTGCCGGGGAGCTGTTTTTT. It is translated as CASSLKAGGAGELFF.

The chain uses TRBV7-9 and TRBJ1-5, with a tentative D call TRBD1 (5 bases). Germline loops: CDR1 SEHNR, CDR2 FQNEAQ (reference sequence). Trimming shortened V by 0 bases and J by 5 bases, and 5 bases separated the two germline ends. The CDR3 contains 13 residues. The CDR3 loop is CASSLAGDQPQHF. DNA of the CDR3: TGTGCCAGCAGCTTAGCAGGGGATCAGCCCCAGCATTTT.

This clone was found a few times. The V call is TRBV6-5, the J call TRBJ1-5; TRBD1 agrees at 7 bases. From germline, CDR1 is MNHEY and CDR2 SVGAGI. The CDR3 has 13 residues. V was pared by 5 bases and J by 2 bases, with 0 bases of the junction left unmatched. The CDR3 bases are TGTGCCAGCAGTGACAGGGGCAATCAGCCCCAGCATTTT. This gives the protein CASSDRGNQPQHF.

The chain combines TRBV6-5 with TRBJ2-3; D unresolved. This CDR3 region has 15 residues. Germline assignment: CDR1 MNHEY and CDR2 SVGAGI. Trimming stripped 4 bases from V and 4 bases from J, with 15 bases between. The CDR3 spells CASSFSPEVADTQYF. The CDR3 DNA reads TGTGCCAGCAGTTTCTCCCCCGAGGTAGCAGATACGCAGTATTTT.

CDR3 in DNA: TGTGCCAGCAGTTACTCGACAGGGCAGGAGCAGTACTTC. Amino acid sequence: CASSYSTGQEQYF. The chain carries TRBV6-5 and TRBJ2-7, with 7 bases identical to TRBD1. V was pared by 0 bases and J by 7 bases, with 3 bases of the junction left unmatched. The germline gives CDR1 MNHEY, CDR2 SVGAGI. CDR3 length: 13 residues.

For the CDR3, the DNA is TGTGCCAGCAGCTTACAGGGAGCCTACGAGCAGTACTTC. Amino acids: CASSLQGAYEQYF. The J gene is TRBJ2-7, the V gene TRBV5-8; D may be TRBD1 (6 bases). V lost 2 bases, J lost 2 bases, and 8 bases lay in between. Germline CDR1 reads SGHTS; CDR2 reads YDEGEE. This CDR3 is 13 amino acids long.

The genes are TRBV27 and TRBJ1-4, with 8 positions matching TRBD1. J was trimmed by 5 bases and V by 5 bases; bases with no gene match: 7. The CDR3 length is 15 residues. CDR1 is MNHEY and CDR2 is SMNVEV in the germline V gene (reference sequence). The CDR3 sequence: CASSHDRGGNEKLFF. CDR3 in DNA: TGTGCCAGCAGTCACGACAGGGGTGGGAATGAAAAACTGTTTTTT.

This clone was observed a handful of times. The chain joins TRBV6-5 to TRBJ2-2; D is undetermined. The CDR3 is 16 amino acids. Germline CDR1 MNHEY, CDR2 SVGAGI. The V end was cut by 4 bases, the J end by 1 base, with 13 bases between. The chain's CDR3 is CASSSSRRLNTGELFF. The CDR3 DNA follows: TGTGCCAGCAGTTCCTCCCGGCGGCTGAACACCGGGGAGCTGTTTTTT.